The T cell receptor (beta chain) described here comes from a study of T-cell reconstitution after alpha-beta-depleted transplantation in children. Using unique molecular identifiers, the investigators prepared the TCRbeta library. Via MiXCR, TCRdb re-called the PCR reads, giving one row per CDR3 protein. Of 420,000 or so distinct CDR3 sequences listed, about a tenth were seen once; the top ten hold 4.5% to 6.5%. This clonotype has a count of ten or more. The CDR3 runs 16 residues. Trimming took 5 bases from V and 4 from J; bases not matched to a gene: 8. Germline lookup yields CDR1 MNHEY and CDR2 SVGAGI.

This material consisted of PBMCs from the stem cell graft donor, taken from the stem cell graft. V gene TRBV6-5 combines with J gene TRBJ2-4; 10 nucleotides line up with TRBD1. The TCR originated in a human donor who donated a stem cell graft to a child with acute myeloid leukemia. This chain's CDR3 is CASSHPPGQGKNIQYF. CDR3 bases: TGTGCCAGCAGTCACCCTCCGGGACAGGGGAAAAACATTCAGTACTTC.